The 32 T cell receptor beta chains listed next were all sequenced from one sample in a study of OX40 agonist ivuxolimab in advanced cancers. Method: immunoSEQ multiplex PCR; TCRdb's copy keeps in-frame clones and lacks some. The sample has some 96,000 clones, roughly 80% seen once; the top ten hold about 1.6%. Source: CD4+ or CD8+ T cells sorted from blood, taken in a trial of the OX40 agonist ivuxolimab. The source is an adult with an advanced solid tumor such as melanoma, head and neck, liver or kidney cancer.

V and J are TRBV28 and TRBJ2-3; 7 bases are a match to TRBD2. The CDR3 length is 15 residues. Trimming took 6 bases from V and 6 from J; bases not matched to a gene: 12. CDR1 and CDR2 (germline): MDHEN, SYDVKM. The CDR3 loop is CASRERGKQGDTQYF. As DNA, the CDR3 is TGTGCCAGCAGGGAGCGGGGAAAACAAGGTGATACGCAGTATTTT. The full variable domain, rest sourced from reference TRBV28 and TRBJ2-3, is DVKVTQSSRYLVKRTGEKVFLECVQDMDHENMFWYRQDPGLGLRLIYFSYDVKMKEKGDIPEGYSVSREKKERFSLILESASTNQTSMYLCASRERGKQGDTQYFGPGTRLTVL.

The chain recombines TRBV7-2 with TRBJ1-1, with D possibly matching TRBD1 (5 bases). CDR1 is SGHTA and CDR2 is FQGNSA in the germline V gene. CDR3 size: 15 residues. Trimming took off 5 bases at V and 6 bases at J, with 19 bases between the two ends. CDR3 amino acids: CASSEYWGIGAEAFF. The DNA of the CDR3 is TGTGCCAGCAGCGAATACTGGGGGATAGGGGCTGAAGCTTTCTTT.

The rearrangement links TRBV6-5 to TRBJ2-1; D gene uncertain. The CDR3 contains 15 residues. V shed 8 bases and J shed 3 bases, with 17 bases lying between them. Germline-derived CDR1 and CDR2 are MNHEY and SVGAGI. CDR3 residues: CASVRVQGNYNEQFF. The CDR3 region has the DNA TGTGCCAGCGTAAGAGTACAAGGGAACTACAATGAGCAGTTCTTC.

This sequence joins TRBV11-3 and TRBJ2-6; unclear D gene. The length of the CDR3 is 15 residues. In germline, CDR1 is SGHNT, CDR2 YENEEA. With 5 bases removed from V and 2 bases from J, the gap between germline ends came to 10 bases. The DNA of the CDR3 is TGTGCCAGCAGCCCGAACAATCCTGGGGCCAACGTCCTGACTTTC. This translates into CASSPNNPGANVLTF.

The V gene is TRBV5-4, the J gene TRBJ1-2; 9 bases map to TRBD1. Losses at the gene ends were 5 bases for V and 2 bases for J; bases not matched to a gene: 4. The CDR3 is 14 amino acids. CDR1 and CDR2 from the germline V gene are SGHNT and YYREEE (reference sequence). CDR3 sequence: CASSQQGANYGYTF. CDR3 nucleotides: TGTGCCAGCAGTCAACAGGGGGCCAACTATGGCTACACCTTC.

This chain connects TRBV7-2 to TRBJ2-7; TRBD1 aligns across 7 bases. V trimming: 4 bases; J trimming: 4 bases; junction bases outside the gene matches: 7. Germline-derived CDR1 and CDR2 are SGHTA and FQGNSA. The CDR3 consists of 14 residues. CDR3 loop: CASSSWTGRYEQYF. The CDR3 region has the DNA TGTGCCAGCAGCTCTTGGACAGGAAGATACGAGCAGTACTTC.

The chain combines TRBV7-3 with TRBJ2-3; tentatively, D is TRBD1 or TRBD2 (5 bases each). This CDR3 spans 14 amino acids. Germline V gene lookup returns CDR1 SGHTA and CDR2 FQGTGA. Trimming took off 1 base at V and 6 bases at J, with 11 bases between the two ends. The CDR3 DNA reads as TGTGCCAGCAGCTTAAAACAGTGGGGGGATACGCAGTATTTT. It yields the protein CASSLKQWGDTQYF.

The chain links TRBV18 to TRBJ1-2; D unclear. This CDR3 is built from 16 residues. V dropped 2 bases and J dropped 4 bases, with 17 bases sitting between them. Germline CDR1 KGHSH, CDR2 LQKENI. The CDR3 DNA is TGTGCCAGCTCACCAAAAAGAGGAGACACCAGCTATGGCTACACCTTC. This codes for CASSPKRGDTSYGYTF.

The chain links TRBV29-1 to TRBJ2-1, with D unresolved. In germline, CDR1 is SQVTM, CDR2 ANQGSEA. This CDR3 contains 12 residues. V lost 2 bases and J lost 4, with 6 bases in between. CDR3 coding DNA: TGCAGCGTTGAACCACTATACAATGAGCAGTTCTTC. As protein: CSVEPLYNEQFF.

The CDR3 nucleotides read TGCGCCAGCAGAGAGAGGACCGCCGAACTAGCCAAAAACATTCAGTACTTC. It yields the protein CASRERTAELAKNIQYF. The rearrangement uses TRBV4-3 and TRBJ2-4; D not certain. V was shortened by 6 bases and J by 0 bases, with 18 bases between the two germline ends. From germline, CDR1 is LGHNA and CDR2 YSLEER. CDR3 length equals 17 residues.

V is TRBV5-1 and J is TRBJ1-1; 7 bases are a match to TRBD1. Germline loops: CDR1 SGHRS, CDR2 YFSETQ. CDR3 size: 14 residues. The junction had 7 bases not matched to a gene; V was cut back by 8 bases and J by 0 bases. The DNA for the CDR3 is TGCGCCAGTCCGGGACAGTTTATGAACACTGAAGCTTTCTTT. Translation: CASPGQFMNTEAFF.

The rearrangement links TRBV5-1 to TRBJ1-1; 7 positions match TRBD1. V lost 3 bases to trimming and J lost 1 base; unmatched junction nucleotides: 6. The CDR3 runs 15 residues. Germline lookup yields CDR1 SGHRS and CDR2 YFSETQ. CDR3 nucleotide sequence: TGCGCCAGCAGCTCGGGACAGCTATCGAACACTGAAGCTTTCTTT. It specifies CASSSGQLSNTEAFF.

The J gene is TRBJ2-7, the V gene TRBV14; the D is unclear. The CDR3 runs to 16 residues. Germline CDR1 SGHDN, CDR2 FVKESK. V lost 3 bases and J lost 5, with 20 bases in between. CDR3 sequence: CASSQSLAGTKNEQYF. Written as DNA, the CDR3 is TGTGCCAGCAGCCAGTCATTAGCAGGCACAAAGAACGAGCAGTACTTC.

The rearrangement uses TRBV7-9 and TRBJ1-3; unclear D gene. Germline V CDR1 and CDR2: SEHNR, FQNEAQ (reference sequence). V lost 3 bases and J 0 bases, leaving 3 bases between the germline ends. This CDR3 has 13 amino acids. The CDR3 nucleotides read TGTGCCAGCAGCTTGGGCTCTGGAAACACCATATATTTT. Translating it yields CASSLGSGNTIYF.

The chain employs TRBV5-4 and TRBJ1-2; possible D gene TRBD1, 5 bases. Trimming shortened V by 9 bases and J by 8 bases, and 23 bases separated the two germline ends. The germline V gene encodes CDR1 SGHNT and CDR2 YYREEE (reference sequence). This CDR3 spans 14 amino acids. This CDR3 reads CANLPRDRIGGYTF. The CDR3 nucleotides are TGTGCCAACCTACCCCGGGACCGTATAGGAGGCTACACCTTC. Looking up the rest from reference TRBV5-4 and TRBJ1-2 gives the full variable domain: ETGVTQSPTHLIKTRGQQVTLRCSSQSGHNTVSWYQQALGQGPQFIFQYYREEENGRGNFPPRFSGLQFPNYSSELNVNALELDDSALYLCANLPRDRIGGYTFGSGTRLTVV.

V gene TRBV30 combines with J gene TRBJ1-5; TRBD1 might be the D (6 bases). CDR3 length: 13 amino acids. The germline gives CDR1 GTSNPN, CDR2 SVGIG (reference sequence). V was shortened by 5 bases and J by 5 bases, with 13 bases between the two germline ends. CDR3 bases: TGTGCCTGGGGGGGGGCAGGGGATCAGCCCCAGCATTTT. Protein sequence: CAWGGAGDQPQHF.

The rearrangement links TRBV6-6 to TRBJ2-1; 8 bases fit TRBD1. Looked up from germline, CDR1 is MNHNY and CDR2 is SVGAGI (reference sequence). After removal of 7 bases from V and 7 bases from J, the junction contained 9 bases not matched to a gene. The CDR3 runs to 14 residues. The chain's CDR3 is CASTTETGANEQFF. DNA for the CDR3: TGTGCCAGCACTACCGAGACAGGGGCGAATGAGCAGTTCTTC.

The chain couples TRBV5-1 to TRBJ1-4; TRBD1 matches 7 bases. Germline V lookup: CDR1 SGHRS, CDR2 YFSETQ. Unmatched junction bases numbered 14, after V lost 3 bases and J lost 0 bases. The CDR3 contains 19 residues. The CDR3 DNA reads TGCGCCAGCAGCTCGATAAGTCGGACAGGCTTTGCAACTAATGAAAAACTGTTTTTT. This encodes CASSSISRTGFATNEKLFF.

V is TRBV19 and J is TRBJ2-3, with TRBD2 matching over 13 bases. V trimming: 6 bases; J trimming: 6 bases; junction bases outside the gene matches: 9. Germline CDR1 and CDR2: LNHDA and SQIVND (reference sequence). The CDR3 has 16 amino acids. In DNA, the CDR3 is TGTGCCAGTAGAAGGACTAGCGGGAGTTTTACCGATACGCAGTATTTT. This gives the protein CASRRTSGSFTDTQYF.

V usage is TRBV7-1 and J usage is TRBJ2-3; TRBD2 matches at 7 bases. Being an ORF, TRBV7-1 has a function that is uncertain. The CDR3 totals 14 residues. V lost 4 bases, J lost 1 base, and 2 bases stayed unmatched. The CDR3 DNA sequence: TGTGCCAGCAGCTTGAGCGGGGGCACAGATACGCAGTATTTT. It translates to CASSLSGGTDTQYF.

Here the CDR3 reads CASKGDGNTIYF. For the CDR3, the DNA is TGTGCCAGCAAGGGGGATGGAAACACCATATATTTT. The chain is built from TRBV28 and TRBJ1-3; possibly TRBD1 for D (6 bases). V was shortened by 7 bases and J by 3 bases, with 7 bases between the two germline ends. Germline CDR1 MDHEN, CDR2 SYDVKM. This CDR3 contains 12 residues.

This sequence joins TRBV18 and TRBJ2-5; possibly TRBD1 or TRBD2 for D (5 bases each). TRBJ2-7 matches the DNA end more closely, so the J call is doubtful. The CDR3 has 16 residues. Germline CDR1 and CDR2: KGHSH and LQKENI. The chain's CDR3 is CASSPRDSGRAYEQYF. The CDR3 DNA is TGTGCCAGCTCACCACGGGATTCGGGACGGGCCTACGAGCAGTACTTC.

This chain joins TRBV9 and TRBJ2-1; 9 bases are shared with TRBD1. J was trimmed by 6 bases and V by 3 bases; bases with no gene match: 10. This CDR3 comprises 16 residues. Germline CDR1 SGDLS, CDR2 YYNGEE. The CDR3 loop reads CASSESPGQGSNEQFF. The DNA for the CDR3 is TGTGCCAGCAGCGAGAGTCCGGGACAGGGTAGCAATGAGCAGTTCTTC.

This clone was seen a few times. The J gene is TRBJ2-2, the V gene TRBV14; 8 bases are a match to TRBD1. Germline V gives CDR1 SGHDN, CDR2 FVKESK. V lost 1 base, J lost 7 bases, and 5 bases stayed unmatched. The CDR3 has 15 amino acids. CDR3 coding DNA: TGTGCCAGCAGCCAAGTCAGGGGGCGTAACGGGGAGCTGTTTTTT. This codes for CASSQVRGRNGELFF. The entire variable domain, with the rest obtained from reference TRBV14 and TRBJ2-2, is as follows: EAGVTQFPSHSVIEKGQTVTLRCDPISGHDNLYWYRRVMGKEIKFLLHFVKESKQDESGMPNNRFLAERTGGTYSTLKVQPAELEDSGVYFCASSQVRGRNGELFFGEGSRLTVL.

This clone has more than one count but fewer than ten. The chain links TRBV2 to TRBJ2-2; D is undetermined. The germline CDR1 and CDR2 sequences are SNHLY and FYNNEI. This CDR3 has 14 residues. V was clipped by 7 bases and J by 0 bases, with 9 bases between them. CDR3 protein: CASKREANTGELFF. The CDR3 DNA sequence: TGTGCCAGCAAAAGGGAAGCGAACACCGGGGAGCTGTTTTTT.

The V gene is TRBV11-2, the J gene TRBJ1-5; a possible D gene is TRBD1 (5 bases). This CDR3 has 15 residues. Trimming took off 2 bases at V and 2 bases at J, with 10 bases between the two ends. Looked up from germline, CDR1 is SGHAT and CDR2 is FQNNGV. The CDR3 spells CASSLSDSRNQPQHF. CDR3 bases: TGTGCCAGCAGCTTAAGCGACAGCCGCAATCAGCCCCAGCATTTT.

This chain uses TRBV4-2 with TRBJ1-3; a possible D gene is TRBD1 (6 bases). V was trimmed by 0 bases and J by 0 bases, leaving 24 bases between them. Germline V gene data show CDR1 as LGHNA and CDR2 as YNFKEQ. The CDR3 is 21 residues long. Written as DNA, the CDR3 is TGTGCCAGCAGCCAAGAGGGGATCCTCGGGGGCCGTATTAGCTCTGGAAACACCATATATTTT. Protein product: CASSQEGILGGRISSGNTIYF.

CDR3 nucleotides: TGTGCCAGCAGCTTAGAATTTACTAGCGGGGAACAAGAGACCCAGTACTTC. As protein: CASSLEFTSGEQETQYF. This chain joins TRBV7-6 and TRBJ2-5; 10 bases are a match to TRBD2. Germline V gives CDR1 SGHVS, CDR2 FNYEAQ. This CDR3 has 17 amino acids. With 1 base clipped from V and 2 bases from J, the junction kept 7 bases outside the gene matches.

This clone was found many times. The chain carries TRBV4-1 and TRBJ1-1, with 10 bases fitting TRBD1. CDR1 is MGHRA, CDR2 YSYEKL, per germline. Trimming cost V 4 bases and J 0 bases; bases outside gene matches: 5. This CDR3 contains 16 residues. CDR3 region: CASSPGTGAMNTEAFF. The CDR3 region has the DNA TGCGCCAGCAGCCCCGGGACAGGGGCCATGAACACTGAAGCTTTCTTT.

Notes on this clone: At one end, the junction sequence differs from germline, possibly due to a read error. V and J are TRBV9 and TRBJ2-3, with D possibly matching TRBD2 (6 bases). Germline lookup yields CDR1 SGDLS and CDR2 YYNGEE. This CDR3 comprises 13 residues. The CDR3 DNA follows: TGTGCCAGCAGTCTCGGGAGCACCGATACGCAGTATTTT. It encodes CASSLGSTDTQYF.

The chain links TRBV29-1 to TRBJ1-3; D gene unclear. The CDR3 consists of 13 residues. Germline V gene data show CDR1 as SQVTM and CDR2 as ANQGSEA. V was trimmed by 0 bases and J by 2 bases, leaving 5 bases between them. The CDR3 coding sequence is TGCAGCGTTGAAGAGGGTACTGGAAACACCATATATTTT. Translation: CSVEEGTGNTIYF. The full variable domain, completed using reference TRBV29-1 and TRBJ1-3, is SAVISQKPSRDICQRGTSLTIQCQVDSQVTMMFWYRQQPGQSLTLIATANQGSEATYESGFVIDKFPISRPNLTFSTLTVSNMSPEDSSIYLCSVEEGTGNTIYFGEGSWLTVV.

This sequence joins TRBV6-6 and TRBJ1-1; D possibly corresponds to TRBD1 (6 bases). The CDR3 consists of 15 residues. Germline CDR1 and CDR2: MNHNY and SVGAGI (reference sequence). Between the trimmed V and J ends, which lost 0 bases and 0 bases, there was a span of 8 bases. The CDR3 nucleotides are TGTGCCAGCAGTTACTCGTGGGACATGAACACTGAAGCTTTCTTT. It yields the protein CASSYSWDMNTEAFF.